This TCR beta chain was found in a study of blood T cell repertoires in COVID-19. In the study overall: Acute and convalescent COVID-19 specimens originated in the United States, Italy and Spain. T cells, B-cell-depleted T cells, or PBMCs provided the cDNA or gDNA that served as material.

Clones were read by immunoSEQ multiplex PCR, and TCRdb kept only the in-frame ones, dropping some. The sample has under 300,000 clones, around 86% seen once; the top ten hold approximately 0.85%. Trimming removed 2 bases at V and 5 bases at J, with 10 bases between. CDR3 size: 13 residues. Germline assignment: CDR1 MNHEY and CDR2 SMNVEV (reference sequence). The sample taken for sequencing was peripheral blood. The chain has TRBV27 and TRBJ2-7; D may be TRBD2 (5 bases). The source of this sequence is a middle-aged woman who had recovered from COVID-19. The CDR3 region is CASSLDGEDEQYF. CDR3 sequence (DNA): TGTGCCAGCAGTTTAGACGGGGAAGACGAGCAGTACTTC.